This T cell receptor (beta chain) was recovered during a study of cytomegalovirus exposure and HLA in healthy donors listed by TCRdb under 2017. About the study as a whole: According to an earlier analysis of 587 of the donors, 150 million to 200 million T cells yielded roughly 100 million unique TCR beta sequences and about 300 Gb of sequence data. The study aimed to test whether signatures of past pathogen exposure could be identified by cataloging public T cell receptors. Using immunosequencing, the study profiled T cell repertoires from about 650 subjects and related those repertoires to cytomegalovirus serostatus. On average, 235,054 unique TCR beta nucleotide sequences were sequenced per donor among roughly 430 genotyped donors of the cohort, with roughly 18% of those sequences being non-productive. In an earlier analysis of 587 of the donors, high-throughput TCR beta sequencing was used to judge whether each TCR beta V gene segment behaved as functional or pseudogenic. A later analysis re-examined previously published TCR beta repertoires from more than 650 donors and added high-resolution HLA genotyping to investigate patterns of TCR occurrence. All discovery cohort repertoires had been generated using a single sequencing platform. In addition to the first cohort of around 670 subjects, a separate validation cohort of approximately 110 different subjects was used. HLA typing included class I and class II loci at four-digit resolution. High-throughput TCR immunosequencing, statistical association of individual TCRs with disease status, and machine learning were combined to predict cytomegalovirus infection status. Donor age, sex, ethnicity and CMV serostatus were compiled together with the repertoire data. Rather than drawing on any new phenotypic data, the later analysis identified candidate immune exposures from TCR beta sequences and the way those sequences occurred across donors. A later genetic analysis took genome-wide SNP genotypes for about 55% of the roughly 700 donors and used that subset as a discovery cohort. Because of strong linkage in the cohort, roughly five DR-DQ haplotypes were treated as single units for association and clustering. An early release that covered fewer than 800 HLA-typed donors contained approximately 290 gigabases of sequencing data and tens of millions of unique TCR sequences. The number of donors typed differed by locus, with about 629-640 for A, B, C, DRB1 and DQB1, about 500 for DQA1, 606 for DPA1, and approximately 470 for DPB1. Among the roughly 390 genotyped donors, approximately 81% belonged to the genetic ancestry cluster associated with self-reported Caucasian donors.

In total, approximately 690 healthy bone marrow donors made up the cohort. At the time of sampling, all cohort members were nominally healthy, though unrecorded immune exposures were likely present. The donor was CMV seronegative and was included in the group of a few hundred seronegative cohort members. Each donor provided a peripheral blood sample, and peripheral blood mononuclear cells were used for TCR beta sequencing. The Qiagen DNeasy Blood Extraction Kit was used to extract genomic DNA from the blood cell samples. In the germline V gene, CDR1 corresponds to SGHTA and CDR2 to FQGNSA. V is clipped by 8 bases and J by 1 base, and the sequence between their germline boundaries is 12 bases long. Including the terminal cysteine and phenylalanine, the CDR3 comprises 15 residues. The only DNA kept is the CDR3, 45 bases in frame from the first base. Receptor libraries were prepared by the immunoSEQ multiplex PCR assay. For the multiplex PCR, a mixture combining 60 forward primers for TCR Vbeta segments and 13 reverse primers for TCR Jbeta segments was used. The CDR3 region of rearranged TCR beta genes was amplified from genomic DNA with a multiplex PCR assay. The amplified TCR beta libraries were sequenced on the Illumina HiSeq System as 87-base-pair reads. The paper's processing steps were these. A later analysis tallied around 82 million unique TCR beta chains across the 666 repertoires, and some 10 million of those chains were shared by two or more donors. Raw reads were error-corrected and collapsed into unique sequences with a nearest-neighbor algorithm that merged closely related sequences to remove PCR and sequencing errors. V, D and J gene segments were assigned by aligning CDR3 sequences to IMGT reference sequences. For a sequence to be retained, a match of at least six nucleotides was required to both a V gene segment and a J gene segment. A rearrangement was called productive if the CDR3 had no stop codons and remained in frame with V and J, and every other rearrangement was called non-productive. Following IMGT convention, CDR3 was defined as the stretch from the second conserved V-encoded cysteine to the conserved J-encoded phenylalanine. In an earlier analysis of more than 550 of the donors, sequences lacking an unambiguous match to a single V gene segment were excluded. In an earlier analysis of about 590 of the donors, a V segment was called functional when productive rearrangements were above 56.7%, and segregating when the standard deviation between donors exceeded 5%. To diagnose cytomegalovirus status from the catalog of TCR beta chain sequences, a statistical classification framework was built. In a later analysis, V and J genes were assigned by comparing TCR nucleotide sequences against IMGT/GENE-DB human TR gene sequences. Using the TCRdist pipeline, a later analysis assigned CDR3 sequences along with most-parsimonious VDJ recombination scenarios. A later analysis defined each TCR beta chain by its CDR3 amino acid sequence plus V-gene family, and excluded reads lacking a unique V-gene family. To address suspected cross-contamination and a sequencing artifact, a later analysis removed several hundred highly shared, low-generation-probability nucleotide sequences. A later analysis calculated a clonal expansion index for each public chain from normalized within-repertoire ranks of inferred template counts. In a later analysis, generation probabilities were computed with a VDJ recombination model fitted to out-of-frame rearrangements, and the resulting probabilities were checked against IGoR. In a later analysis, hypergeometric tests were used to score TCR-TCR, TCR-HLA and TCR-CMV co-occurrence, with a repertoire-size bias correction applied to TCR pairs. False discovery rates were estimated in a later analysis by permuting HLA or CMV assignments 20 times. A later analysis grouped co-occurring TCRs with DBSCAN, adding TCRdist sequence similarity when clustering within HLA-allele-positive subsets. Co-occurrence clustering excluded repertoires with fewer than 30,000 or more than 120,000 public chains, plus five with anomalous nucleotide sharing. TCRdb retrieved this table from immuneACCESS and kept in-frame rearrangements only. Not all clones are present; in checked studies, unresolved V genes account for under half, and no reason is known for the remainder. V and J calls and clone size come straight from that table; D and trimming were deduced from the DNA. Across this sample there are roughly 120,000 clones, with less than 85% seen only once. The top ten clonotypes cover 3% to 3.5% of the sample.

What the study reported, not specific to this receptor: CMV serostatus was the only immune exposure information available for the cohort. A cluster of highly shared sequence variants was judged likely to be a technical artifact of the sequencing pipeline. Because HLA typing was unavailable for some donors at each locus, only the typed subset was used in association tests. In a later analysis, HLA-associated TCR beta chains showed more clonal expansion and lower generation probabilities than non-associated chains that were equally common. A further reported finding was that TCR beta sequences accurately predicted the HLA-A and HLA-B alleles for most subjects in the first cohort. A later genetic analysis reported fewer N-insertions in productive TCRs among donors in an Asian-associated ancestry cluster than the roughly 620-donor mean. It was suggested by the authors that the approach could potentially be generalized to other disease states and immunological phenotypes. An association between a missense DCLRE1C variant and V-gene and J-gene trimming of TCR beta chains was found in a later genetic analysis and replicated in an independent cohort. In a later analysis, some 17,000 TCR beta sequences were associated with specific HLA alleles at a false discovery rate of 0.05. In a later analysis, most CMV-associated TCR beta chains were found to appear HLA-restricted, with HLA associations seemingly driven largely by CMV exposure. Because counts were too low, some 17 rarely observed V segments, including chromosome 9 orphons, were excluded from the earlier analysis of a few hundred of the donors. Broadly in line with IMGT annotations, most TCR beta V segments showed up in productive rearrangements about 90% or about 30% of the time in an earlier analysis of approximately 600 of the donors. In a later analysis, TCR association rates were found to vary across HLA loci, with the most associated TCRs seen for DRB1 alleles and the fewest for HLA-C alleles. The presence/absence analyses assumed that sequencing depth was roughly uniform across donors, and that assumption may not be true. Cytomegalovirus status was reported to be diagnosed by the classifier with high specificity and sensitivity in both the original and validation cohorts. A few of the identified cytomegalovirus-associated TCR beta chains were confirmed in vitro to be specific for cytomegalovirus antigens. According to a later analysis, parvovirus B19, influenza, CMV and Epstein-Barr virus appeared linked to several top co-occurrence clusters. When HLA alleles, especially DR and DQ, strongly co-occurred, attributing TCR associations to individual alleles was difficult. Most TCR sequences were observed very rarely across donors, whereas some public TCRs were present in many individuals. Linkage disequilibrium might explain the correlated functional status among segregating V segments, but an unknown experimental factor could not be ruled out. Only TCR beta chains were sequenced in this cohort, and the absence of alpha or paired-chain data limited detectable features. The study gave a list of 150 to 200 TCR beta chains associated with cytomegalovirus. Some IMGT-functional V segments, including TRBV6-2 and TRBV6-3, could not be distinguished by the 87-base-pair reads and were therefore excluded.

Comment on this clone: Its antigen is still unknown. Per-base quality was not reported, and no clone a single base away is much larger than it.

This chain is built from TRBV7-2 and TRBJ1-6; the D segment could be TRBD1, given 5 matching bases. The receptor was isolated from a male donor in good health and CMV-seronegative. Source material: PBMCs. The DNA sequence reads TGTGCCAGCGCCGAGGACACTTCCTATAATTCACCCCTCCACTTT. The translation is CASAEDTSYNSPLHF.